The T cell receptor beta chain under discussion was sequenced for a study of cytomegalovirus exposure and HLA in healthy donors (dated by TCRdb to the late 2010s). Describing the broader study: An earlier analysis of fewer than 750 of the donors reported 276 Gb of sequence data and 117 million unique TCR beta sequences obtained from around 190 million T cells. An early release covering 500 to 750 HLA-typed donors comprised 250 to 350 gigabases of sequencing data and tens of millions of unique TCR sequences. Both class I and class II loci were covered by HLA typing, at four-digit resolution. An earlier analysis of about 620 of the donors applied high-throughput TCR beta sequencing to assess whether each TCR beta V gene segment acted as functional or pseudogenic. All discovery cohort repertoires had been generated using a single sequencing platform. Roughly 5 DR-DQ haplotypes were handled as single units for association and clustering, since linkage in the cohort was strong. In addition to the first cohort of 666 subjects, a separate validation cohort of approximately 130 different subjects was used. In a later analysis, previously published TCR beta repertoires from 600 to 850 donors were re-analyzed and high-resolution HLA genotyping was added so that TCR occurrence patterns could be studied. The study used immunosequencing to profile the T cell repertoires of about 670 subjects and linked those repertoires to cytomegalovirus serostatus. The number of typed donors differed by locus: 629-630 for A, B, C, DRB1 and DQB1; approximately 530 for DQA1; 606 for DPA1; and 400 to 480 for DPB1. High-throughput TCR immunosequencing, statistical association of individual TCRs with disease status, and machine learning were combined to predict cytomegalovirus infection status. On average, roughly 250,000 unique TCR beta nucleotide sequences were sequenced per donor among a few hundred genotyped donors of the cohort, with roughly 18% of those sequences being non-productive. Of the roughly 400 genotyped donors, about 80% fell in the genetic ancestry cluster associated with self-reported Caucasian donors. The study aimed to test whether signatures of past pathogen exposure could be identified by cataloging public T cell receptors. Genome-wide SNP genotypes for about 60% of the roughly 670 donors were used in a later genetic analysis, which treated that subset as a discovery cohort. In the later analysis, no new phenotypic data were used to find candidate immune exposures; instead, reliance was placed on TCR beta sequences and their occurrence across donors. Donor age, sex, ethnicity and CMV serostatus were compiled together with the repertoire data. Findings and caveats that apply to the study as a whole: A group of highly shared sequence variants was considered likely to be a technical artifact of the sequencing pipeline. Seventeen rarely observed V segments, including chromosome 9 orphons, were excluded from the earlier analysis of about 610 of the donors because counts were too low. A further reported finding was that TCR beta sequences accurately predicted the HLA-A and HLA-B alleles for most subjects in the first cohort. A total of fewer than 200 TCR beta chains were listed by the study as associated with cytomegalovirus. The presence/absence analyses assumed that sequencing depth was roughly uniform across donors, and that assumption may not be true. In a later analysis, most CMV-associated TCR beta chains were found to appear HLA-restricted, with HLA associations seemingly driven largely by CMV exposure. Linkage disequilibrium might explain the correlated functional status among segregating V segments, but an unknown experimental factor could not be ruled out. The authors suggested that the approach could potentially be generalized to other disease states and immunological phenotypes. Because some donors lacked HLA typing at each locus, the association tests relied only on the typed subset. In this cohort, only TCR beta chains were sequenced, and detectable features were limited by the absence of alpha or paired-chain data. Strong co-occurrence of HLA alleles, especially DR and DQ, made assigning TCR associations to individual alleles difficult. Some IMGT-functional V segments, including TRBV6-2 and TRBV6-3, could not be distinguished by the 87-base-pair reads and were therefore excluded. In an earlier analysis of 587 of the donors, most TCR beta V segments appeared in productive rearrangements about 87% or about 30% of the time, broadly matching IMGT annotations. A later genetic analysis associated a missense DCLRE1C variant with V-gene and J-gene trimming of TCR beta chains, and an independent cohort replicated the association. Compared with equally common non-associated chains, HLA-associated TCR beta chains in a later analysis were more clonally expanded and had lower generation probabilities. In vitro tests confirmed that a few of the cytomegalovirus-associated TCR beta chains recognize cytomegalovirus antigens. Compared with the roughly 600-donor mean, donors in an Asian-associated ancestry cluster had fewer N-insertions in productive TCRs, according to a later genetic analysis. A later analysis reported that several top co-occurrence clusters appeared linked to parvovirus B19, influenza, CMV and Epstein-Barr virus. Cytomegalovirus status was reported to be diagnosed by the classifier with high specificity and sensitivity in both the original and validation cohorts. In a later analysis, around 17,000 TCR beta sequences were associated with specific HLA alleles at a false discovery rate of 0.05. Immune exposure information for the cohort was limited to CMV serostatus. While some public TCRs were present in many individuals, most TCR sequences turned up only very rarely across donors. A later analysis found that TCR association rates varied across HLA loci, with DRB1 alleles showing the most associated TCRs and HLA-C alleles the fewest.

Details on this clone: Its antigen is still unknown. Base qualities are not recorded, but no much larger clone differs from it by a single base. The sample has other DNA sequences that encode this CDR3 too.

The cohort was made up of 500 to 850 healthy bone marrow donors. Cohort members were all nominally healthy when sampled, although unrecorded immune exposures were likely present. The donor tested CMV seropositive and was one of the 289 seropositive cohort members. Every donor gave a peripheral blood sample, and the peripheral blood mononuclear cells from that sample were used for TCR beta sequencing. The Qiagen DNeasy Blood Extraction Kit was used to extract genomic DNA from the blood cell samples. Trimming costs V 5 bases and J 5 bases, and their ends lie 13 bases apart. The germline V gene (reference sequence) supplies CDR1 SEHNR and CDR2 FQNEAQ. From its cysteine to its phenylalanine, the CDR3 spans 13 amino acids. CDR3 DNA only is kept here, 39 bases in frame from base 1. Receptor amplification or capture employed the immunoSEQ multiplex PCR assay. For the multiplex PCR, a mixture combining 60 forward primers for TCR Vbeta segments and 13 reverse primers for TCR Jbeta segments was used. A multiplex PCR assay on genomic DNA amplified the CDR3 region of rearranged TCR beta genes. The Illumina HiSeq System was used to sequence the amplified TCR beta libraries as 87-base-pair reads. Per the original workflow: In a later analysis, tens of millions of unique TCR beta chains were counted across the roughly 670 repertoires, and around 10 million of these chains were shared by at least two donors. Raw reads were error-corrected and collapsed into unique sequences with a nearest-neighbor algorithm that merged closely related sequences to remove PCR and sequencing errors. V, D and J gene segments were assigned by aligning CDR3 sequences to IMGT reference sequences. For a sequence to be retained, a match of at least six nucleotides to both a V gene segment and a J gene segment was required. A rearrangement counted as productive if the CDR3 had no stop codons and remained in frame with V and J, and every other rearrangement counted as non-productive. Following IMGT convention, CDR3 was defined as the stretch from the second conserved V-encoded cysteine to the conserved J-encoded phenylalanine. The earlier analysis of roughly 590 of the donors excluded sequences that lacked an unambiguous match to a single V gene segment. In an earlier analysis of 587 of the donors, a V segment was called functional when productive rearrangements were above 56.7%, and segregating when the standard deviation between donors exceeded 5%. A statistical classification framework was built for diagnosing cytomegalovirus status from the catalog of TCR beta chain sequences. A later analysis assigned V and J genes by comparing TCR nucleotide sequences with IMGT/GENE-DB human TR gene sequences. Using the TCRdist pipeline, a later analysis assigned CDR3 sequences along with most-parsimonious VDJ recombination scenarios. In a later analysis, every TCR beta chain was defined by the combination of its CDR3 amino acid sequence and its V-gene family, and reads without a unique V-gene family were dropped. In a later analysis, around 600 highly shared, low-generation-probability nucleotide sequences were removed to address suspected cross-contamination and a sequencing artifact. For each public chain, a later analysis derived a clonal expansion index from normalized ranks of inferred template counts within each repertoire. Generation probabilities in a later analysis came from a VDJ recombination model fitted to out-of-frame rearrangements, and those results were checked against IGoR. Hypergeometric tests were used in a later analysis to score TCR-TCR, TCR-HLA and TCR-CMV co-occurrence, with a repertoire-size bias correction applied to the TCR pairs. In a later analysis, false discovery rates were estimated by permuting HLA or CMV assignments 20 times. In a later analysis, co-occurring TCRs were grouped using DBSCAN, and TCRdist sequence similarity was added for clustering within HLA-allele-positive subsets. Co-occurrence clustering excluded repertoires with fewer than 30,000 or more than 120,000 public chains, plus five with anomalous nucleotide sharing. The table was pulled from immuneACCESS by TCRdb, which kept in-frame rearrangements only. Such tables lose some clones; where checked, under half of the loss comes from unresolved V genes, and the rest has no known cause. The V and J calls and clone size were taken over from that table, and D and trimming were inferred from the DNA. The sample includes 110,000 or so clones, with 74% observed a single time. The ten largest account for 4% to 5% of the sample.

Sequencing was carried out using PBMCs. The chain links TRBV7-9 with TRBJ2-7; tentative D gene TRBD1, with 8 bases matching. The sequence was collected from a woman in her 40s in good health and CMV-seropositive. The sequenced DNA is TGTGCCAGCAGCCCACAGGGGGGGGACGAGCAGTACTTC. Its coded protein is CASSPQGGDEQYF.